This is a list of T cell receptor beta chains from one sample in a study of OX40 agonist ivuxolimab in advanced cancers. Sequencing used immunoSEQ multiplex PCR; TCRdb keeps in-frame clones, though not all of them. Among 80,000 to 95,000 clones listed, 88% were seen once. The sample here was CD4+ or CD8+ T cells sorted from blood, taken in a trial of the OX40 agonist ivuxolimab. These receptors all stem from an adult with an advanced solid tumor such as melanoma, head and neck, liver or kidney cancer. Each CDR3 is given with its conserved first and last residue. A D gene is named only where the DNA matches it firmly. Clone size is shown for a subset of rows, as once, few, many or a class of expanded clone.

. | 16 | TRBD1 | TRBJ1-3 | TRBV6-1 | TGTGCCAGCAGTGACCCGGGACAGGGGGGCGGAAACACCATATATTTT | CASSDPGQGGGNTIYF
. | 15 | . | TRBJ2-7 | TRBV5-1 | TGCGCCAGCAGCTTGGATGTCCTACGTCAGGGAGAGCAGTACTTC | CASSLDVLRQGEQYF
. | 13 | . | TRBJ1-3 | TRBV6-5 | TGTGCCAGCAGTACGGGGCCCGGAAACACCATATATTTT | CASSTGPGNTIYF
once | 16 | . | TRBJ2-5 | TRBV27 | TGTGCCAGCAGCCCCTGGGCAGGGGCATCTCAAGAGACCCAGTACTTC | CASSPWAGASQETQYF
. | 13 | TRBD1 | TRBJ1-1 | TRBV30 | TGTGCCCGAAGGCGGACAGGGGACACTGAAGCTTTCTTT | CARRRTGDTEAFF
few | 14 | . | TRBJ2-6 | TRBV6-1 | TGTGCCAGCACCGCTCAACGGGGGGCCAACGTCCTGACTTTC | CASTAQRGANVLTF
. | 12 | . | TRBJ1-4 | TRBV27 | TGTGCCAGCAGTTTCGCGCGGAAATCCATGTTTTTT | CASSFARKSMFF
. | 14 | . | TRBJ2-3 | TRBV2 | TGTGCCAGCAGTCCGAGCGGAACCACAGATACGCAGTATTTT | CASSPSGTTDTQYF
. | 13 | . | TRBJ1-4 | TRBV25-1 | TGTGCCAGCAGTGAAGGGACATTAGAAAAACTGTTTTTT | CASSEGTLEKLFF
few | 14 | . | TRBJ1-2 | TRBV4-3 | TGCGCCAGCAGCCAAGATCGTGTCCGTTACGGCTACACCTTC | CASSQDRVRYGYTF
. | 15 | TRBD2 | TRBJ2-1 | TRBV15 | TGTGCCACCAGCGTAGGACTAGCGGGAAGGTATGAGCAGTTCTTC | CATSVGLAGRYEQFF
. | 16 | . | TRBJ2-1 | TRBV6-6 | TGTGCCAGCAGTAAGGGGGCGGGAGGTCCCCATGGGGAGCAGTTCTTC | CASSKGAGGPHGEQFF
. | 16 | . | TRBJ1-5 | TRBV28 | TGTGCCAGCAGTTTAGGCTCCTTAGGCAGCAATCAGCCCCAGCATTTT | CASSLGSLGSNQPQHF
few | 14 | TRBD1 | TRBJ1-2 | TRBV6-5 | TGTGCCAGCAGCACAGGGGGAGAGGCTATGGGCTACACCTTC | CASSTGGEAMGYTF
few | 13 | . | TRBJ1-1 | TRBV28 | TGTGCCAGCAGTTTGTCCCAGCTACATGAAGCTTTCTTT | CASSLSQLHEAFF
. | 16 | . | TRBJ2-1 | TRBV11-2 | TGTGCCAGCAGCTTAGAACAGGCCCGCTCCTACAATGAGCAGTTCTTC | CASSLEQARSYNEQFF
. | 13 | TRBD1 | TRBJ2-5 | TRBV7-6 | TGTGCCAGCAGCCCGGGACAGGGCTTGACCCAGTACTTC | CASSPGQGLTQYF
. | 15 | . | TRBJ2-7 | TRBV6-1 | TGTGCCAGCAGTGAACGTGGGGGACGGGGCAACGAGCAGTACTTC | CASSERGGRGNEQYF
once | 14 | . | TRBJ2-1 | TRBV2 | TGTGCCAGCAGTCCACAGGGAAGTTACAATGAGCAGTTCTTC | CASSPQGSYNEQFF
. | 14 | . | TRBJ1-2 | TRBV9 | TGTGCCAGCAGCACCCGGGGGGGATTGACGGGCTACACCTTC | CASSTRGGLTGYTF
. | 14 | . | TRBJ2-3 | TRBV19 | TGTGCCAGTAGTGGCGGGGGCGGACAGGGTACGCAGTATTTT | CASSGGGGQGTQYF
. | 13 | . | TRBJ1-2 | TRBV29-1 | TGCAGCGCCGGGGACCAACGGGGCTATGGCTACACCTTC | CSAGDQRGYGYTF
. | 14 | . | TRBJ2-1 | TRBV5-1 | TGCGCCAGCAGCGGGGGGGCTATCCGGAATGAGCAGTTCTTC | CASSGGAIRNEQFF
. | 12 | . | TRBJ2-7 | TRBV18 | TGTGCCAGCTCACCGGGGCGGGCGGAGCAGTACTTC | CASSPGRAEQYF
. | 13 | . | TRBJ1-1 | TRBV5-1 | TGCGCCAGCAGCCCCTCGGGGGCCTTGGGAGCTTTCTTT | CASSPSGALGAFF
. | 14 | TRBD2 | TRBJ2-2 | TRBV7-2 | TGTGCCAGCAGCTTTGGTGGCGGGGGGGCGGTGCTGTTTTTT | CASSFGGGGAVLFF
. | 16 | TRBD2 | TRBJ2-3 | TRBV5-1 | TGCGCCAGCAGCTTTTCTCGCGGGAGGGCCGCAGATACGCAGTATTTT | CASSFSRGRAADTQYF
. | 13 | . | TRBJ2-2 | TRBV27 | TGTGCCAGCAGTTTCAGGGCCCCCGGGGAGCTGTTTTTT | CASSFRAPGELFF
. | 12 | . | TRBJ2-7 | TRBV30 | TGTGCCTGGGGGATGACCAACTACGAGCAGTACTTC | CAWGMTNYEQYF
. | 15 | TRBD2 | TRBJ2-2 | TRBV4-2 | TGTGCCAGCAGCCGGAGCGGGGGGGATGGCGGGGAGCTGTTTTTT | CASSRSGGDGGELFF
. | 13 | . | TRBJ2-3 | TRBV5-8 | TGTGCCAGCAGCTTAAGGAAGACAGATACGCAGTATTTT | CASSLRKTDTQYF
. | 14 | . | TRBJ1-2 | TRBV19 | TGTGCCAGTAGCCTCAGAGGGAGGAACTATGGCTACACCTTC | CASSLRGRNYGYTF
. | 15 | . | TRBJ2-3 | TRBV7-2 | TGTGCCAGCAGCTTATTGGCGCAGGGCACAGATACGCAGTATTTT | CASSLLAQGTDTQYF
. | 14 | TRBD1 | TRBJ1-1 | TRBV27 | TGTGCCAGCAGTTTAACAGGGGGGCGGACTGAAGCTTTCTTT | CASSLTGGRTEAFF
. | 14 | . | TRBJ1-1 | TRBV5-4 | TGTGCCAGCAGCTCAGGGATCGGGAACACTGAAGCTTTCTTT | CASSSGIGNTEAFF
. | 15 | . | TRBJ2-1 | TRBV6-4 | TGTGCCAGCAGTGATCGGGGGCGGTCGTACAATGAGCAGTTCTTC | CASSDRGRSYNEQFF
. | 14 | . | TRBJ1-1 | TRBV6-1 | TGTGCCAGCCGGAGGGGGGAGCGTGTCACTGAAGCTTTCTTT | CASRRGERVTEAFF